This TCR beta chain was recorded in a study of blood T cell repertoires in COVID-19. For the study at large: Nucleic acid was either cDNA or gDNA, and it came from T cells, B-cell-depleted T cells, or PBMCs.

This table comes from immunoSEQ multiplex PCR, and its TCRdb copy is limited to in-frame clones, with some not included. The data show 200,000 to 300,000 clones, with over 85% seen just once and 3.5% to 4% held by the top ten. Recruitment covered about 26 US areas and drew participants whose ages spanned roughly 18 to 89 years. Clinical history reported by participants formed the basis on which cohorts were assigned. The sequence came from a woman in her 30s with acute COVID-19. The source material was PBMCs or T cells enriched from blood (not recorded which).

CDR3 coding DNA: TGTGCCAGTAGTCCAGGAAGCGAGCAGTACTTC. Residues: CASSPGSEQYF. The chain combines TRBV19 with TRBJ2-7; D not resolved. This CDR3 is 11 amino acids long. Germline loops: CDR1 LNHDA, CDR2 SQIVND (reference sequence). Trimming removed 5 bases at V and 6 bases at J, with 8 bases between.